The 6 T cell receptor beta chains below all came from one sample that was sequenced in a study of CD8 T cells in ankylosing spondylitis. TCRdb itself ran the 5' RACE reads through MiXCR, one entry per CDR3 protein. The sample contains some 39,000 distinct CDR3 sequences, around an eighth of which appear only once. Sequencing was carried out using synovial fluid, either unsorted or a sorted T cell fraction (not recorded which). The receptors derive from a male donor with ankylosing spondylitis.

This clonotype has a count of ten or more. The V call is TRBV12-3 or TRBV12-4, the J call TRBJ1-5; possible D gene TRBD1, 6 bases. Trimming shortened V by 5 bases and J by 1 base, and 15 bases separated the two germline ends. CDR3 length equals 16 residues. The CDR3 sequence: CASSGGREYSNQPQHF. The CDR3 region has the DNA TGTGCCAGCAGTGGGGGGCGGGAGTACAGCAATCAGCCCCAGCATTTT.

There are many counts of this clonotype. The gene calls are TRBV6-2 or TRBV6-3 and TRBJ1-5, with no clear D. This CDR3 contains 16 residues. The V gene's germline CDR1 is MNHEY and CDR2 SVGEGT. The V end was cut by 0 bases, the J end by 9 bases, with 18 bases between. CDR3 sequence reads: CASSYSAEYLSWPQHF. In DNA, the CDR3 is TGTGCCAGCAGTTACTCGGCGGAATACCTGTCATGGCCCCAGCATTTT.

This clonotype showed up just a few times. The gene calls are TRBV6-2 or TRBV6-3 and TRBJ2-1; TRBD2 agrees at 8 bases. The CDR3 length is 18 residues. Germline loops: CDR1 MNHEY, CDR2 SVGEGT. J gave up 0 bases and V 8 bases, and 15 bases lay outside the gene matches. CDR3 loop: CASSHPLAGLSSYNEQFF. In nucleotides, the CDR3 is TGTGCCAGCTCCCACCCCCTAGCGGGTTTGAGCTCCTACAATGAGCAGTTCTTC.

This clonotype was seen ten or more times. J is TRBJ2-2 and V is TRBV20-1; possible D gene TRBD2, 5 bases. Trimming left V 0 bases short and J 2 bases short, with 13 bases between. CDR3 size: 16 residues. The germline V gene has CDR1 DFQATT and CDR2 SNEGSKA (reference sequence). The chain's CDR3 is CSARDTGSLNTGELFF. CDR3 DNA: TGCAGTGCTAGAGATACGGGATCCCTAAACACCGGGGAGCTGTTTTTT.

This clonotype has a handful of counts. This sequence joins TRBV11-2 and TRBJ1-1, with D hard to call. CDR3 length: 13 residues. Trimming left V 0 bases short and J 5 bases short, with 7 bases between. Germline V gene data show CDR1 as SGHAT and CDR2 as FQNNGV. Here the CDR3 DNA reads TGTGCCAGCAGCTTAGATTGGGGTACTGAAGCTTTCTTT. Residues: CASSLDWGTEAFF.

The rearrangement links TRBV30 to TRBJ2-3, with D possibly TRBD1 on 6 matching bases. Germline V lookup: CDR1 GTSNPN, CDR2 SVGIG (reference sequence). The CDR3 contains 15 residues. CDR3 sequence reads: CARTGGGQRTDTQYF. The CDR3 nucleotides are TGTGCGAGAACAGGAGGTGGACAGCGCACAGATACGCAGTATTTT.